This record concerns one T cell receptor (beta chain) sequence. Its cognate antigen is unknown. This PCR relied on a set of 60 Vbeta primers and 13 Jbeta primers. The assay was immunoSEQ multiplex PCR, and TCRdb's table has in-frame clones only and misses some. The sample has 150,000 or so clones, approximately 83% seen once. This sample was included in a study of cytomegalovirus exposure and HLA in healthy donors. Across the whole study: Previous work identified 95 million to 140 million unique TCR beta sequences from some 170 million T cells. Samples from HLA-typed donors yielded about 85 million unique TCRs in an early data release. Overall study findings and caveats: Reports state that TCR beta sequences accurately predicted most subjects' HLA-A and HLA-B alleles.

The V gene's germline CDR1 is SGHNT and CDR2 YENEEA. CDR3 size: 16 residues. Trimming removed 4 bases from V and 4 bases from J, with 16 bases in between. The sequenced sample was PBMCs. This receptor was identified in a young man in good health and CMV-seropositive. J is TRBJ2-2 and V is TRBV11-3, with a possible D match to TRBD1 (7 bases). CDR3 in amino acids: CASSSVWQGGTGELFF. The CDR3 bases are TGTGCCAGCAGCTCGGTGTGGCAGGGGGGCACCGGGGAGCTGTTTTTT. The full variable domain, with the rest looked up from reference TRBV11-3 and TRBJ2-2, is EAGVVQSPRYKIIEKKQPVAFWCNPISGHNTLYWYLQNLGQGPELLIRYENEEAVDDSQLPKDRFSAERLKGVDSTLKIQPAELGDSAVYLCASSSVWQGGTGELFFGEGSRLTVL.